This TCR beta chain was observed in a study of T cell changes during pregnancy in multiple sclerosis. V dropped 3 bases and J dropped 8; count of bases not matched to a gene: 9. This CDR3 has 15 amino acids. Per germline, CDR1 MDHEN and CDR2 SYDVKM. Repertoires were generated with immunoSEQ multiplex PCR, while TCRdb's copy carries only in-frame clones and drops some. The sample holds some 38,000 clones, 90% seen once. This clone was detected only a few times. The J gene is TRBJ1-2, the V gene TRBV28; 10 bases match TRBD1. This clonotype was sampled from a female donor with multiple sclerosis, enrolled in a pregnancy study. The specimen comprised CD4+ T cells from peripheral blood mononuclear cells, sampled in the second trimester of pregnancy. The CDR3 DNA reads as TGTGCCAGCAGTTTGCCCGGGACAGGGGAGGGAGGCTACACCTTC. Residues: CASSLPGTGEGGYTF.